The clone carrying this T cell receptor beta chain was seen just once. This specimen comes from a study of blood T cell repertoires in COVID-19. Germline lookup yields CDR1 MNHEY and CDR2 SVGEGT. Trimming removed 2 bases from V and 4 bases from J, with 8 bases in between. This CDR3 region has 13 residues. In the original analysis: Cell counts per sample came from amplifying reference gene primers. Clones were read by immunoSEQ multiplex PCR, and TCRdb kept only the in-frame ones, dropping some. The D gene and trimming were derived from the DNA, and the V and J assignments and clone size from that table. The data show 60,000 or so clones, about 83% seen once.

This chain uses TRBV6-2 or TRBV6-3 with TRBJ1-2; D is perhaps TRBD1 (6 bases). What was sequenced was peripheral blood. This TCR was recovered from a woman over 75 with acute or convalescent COVID-19. The CDR3 is CASSYQGSYGYTF. The CDR3 nucleotides read TGTGCCAGCAGTTACCAGGGGAGCTATGGCTACACCTTC.